The TCR beta chain under discussion was sequenced for a study of T cells in Graves' hyperthyroidism and ophthalmopathy. V trimming: 2 bases; J trimming: 3 bases; junction bases outside the gene matches: 5. Germline V CDR1 and CDR2: SGHNT, YYREEE (reference sequence). CDR3 size: 14 residues. Study observations and caveats: Among thyroid clonotypes expanded above 0.001, most also appeared in blood.

A word on this clonotype: Its antigen is unidentified.

Using RNA transcripts as the source, TCR beta CDR3 regions were amplified. The primer set for the first-round RT-PCR of the TCR CDR3 was HTBI. A single record per CDR3 protein comes from TCRdb applying MiXCR to the multiplex PCR reads. This table holds hundreds of thousands of distinct CDR3 sequences, roughly 14% found once. Clinical Activity Scores of at least 3, NOSPECS grades of at least 4 and durations under 3 months characterized ophthalmopathy patients. Fresh peripheral blood, approximately 10 ml, was the source of the PBMCs. The sample taken for sequencing was blood. The gene calls are TRBV5-4 and TRBJ2-7; TRBD1 aligns across 7 bases. The sequence derives from a woman aged 45-59 years with Graves' ophthalmopathy. CDR3 in amino acids: CASSFRQGNYEQYF. In DNA, the CDR3 is TGTGCCAGCAGCTTCCGACAGGGAAACTACGAGCAGTACTTC.